These 11 T cell receptor beta chains share one sample of origin, sequenced in a study of cytomegalovirus exposure and HLA in healthy donors. TCRdb keeps only in-frame clones here, not all; method: immunoSEQ multiplex PCR. The sample yields 95,000 to 150,000 clones, 70% to 90% seen once. Sample: PBMCs. Receptors were obtained from a woman between 18 and 29 years old in good health and CMV-seronegative.

The chain couples TRBV4-1 to TRBJ2-5; 7 bases agree with TRBD2. CDR3 length: 14 amino acids. Per germline, CDR1 MGHRA and CDR2 YSYEKL. J was trimmed by 5 bases and V by 4 bases; bases with no gene match: 7. The CDR3 sequence is CASSRGGGRETQYF. The CDR3 region has the DNA TGCGCCAGCAGCCGGGGGGGAGGCAGGGAGACCCAGTACTTC.

The V gene is TRBV19, the J gene TRBJ2-7; the match to TRBD2 covers 9 bases. CDR1 is LNHDA, CDR2 SQIVND, per germline (reference sequence). CDR3 length equals 15 residues. V trimming: 6 bases; J trimming: 3 bases; junction bases outside the gene matches: 9. The CDR3 spells CASSGVSGGRYEQYF. CDR3 DNA: TGTGCCAGTAGCGGTGTTAGCGGGGGCCGCTACGAGCAGTACTTC.

This sequence joins TRBV5-1 and TRBJ1-4; no clear D gene. V lost 4 bases and J lost 10, with 11 bases in between. Germline V CDR1 and CDR2: SGHRS, YFSETQ. The CDR3 loop spans 12 amino acids. This CDR3 is CASSPFSGKLFF. The CDR3 nucleotides are TGCGCCAGCAGCCCGTTTTCGGGAAAACTGTTTTTT.

J is TRBJ2-1 and V is TRBV7-2; possible D gene TRBD1, 5 bases. Germline CDR1 SGHTA, CDR2 FQGNSA. The V end lost 7 bases, the J end lost 8 bases, and 18 bases lay between the germline ends. The CDR3 runs to 14 residues. Here the CDR3 DNA reads TGTGCCAGCAACCCTAGGACAAGGGGCCATGAGCAGTTCTTC. Its protein is CASNPRTRGHEQFF.

The gene calls are TRBV10-3 and TRBJ1-1; 7 bases fit TRBD1. The CDR3 is 14 residues long. V was pared by 8 bases and J by 1 base, with 7 bases of the junction left unmatched. Germline V lookup: CDR1 ENHRY, CDR2 SYGVKD. This chain's CDR3 is CAIGGTAQNTEAFF. Here the CDR3 DNA reads TGTGCCATCGGAGGGACAGCCCAGAACACTGAAGCTTTCTTT.

The rearrangement joins TRBV19 to TRBJ2-1; 8 bases line up with TRBD1. The CDR3 is 16 amino acids. Trimming cost V 0 bases and J 4 bases; bases outside gene matches: 5. From germline, CDR1 is LNHDA and CDR2 SQIVND (reference sequence). The CDR3 DNA reads TGTGCCAGTAGTATAGACCCGGGACAGGCGTACAATGAGCAGTTCTTC. As protein: CASSIDPGQAYNEQFF.

The chain links TRBV7-9 to TRBJ2-3; D not certain. The CDR3 consists of 14 residues. Per germline, CDR1 SEHNR and CDR2 FQNEAQ (reference sequence). V was clipped by 2 bases and J by 0 bases, with 6 bases between them. CDR3 residues: CASSLSISTDTQYF. The CDR3, as DNA: TGTGCCAGCAGCTTATCTATAAGCACAGATACGCAGTATTTT.

The chain uses TRBV30 and TRBJ1-4; the D is unclear. V lost 3 bases to trimming and J lost 3 bases, with 11 bases between them. Germline CDR1 is GTSNPN and CDR2 is SVGIG (reference sequence). This CDR3 contains 14 residues. The CDR3 region is CAWRPHGPNEKLFF. The CDR3 coding sequence is TGTGCCTGGAGGCCGCACGGTCCTAATGAAAAACTGTTTTTT.

This clone was seen a single time. The V call is TRBV30, the J call TRBJ2-7; D might be TRBD1 (6 bases). The V end lost 4 bases, the J end lost 2 bases, and 12 bases lay between the germline ends. The CDR3 spans 13 residues. The germline CDR1 and CDR2 sequences are GTSNPN and SVGIG (reference sequence). The CDR3 coding sequence is TGTGCCTGGATGAGAGGGGGACCCTACGAGCAGTACTTC. This translates into CAWMRGGPYEQYF.

About this clone: The identical CDR3 is also encoded by other nucleotide sequences in the sample. This chain uses TRBV28 with TRBJ2-7; 7 bases line up with TRBD1. The J segment lost 0 bases and the V segment lost 6 bases, leaving 8 bases of the junction unmatched. In germline, CDR1 is MDHEN, CDR2 SYDVKM. The CDR3 has 15 amino acids. The CDR3 protein is CASSPIDRDSYEQYF. For the CDR3, the DNA is TGTGCCAGCAGCCCCATAGACAGGGACTCCTACGAGCAGTACTTC.

This chain joins TRBV5-1 and TRBJ1-4, with 8 bases matching TRBD1. Germline CDR1 is SGHRS and CDR2 is YFSETQ. The CDR3 length is 14 residues. Germline trimming cut 4 bases from V and 8 bases from J; bases unmatched to any gene: 7. CDR3 in amino acids: CASSVGQGREKLFF. CDR3 sequence (DNA): TGCGCCAGCAGCGTAGGACAGGGACGAGAAAAACTGTTTTTT.